One sample yielded the 6 T cell receptor beta chains listed below, sequenced in a study of PD-L1 blockade in urothelial cancer. Profiled with immunoSEQ multiplex PCR; TCRdb holds only in-frame clones, not every one. The table lists about 72,000 clones, 90% of them singletons. Time point noted: pretreatment peripheral blood. Sequencing was performed on PBMCs, taken around atezolizumab (anti-PD-L1) treatment. These TCRs come from a man between 70 and 80 years old with urothelial cancer.

This chain uses TRBV5-1 with TRBJ2-2, with D perhaps matching TRBD2 (5 bases). The CDR3 runs 16 residues. Germline V gene sequence: CDR1 SGHRS, CDR2 YFSETQ. V shed 9 bases and J shed 5 bases, with 23 bases lying between them. This CDR3 reads CATTPLGLARTGELFF. Written as DNA, the CDR3 is TGCGCCACCACCCCGCTTGGGCTAGCTCGTACCGGGGAGCTGTTTTTT.

The CDR3 loop is CASSSSGAYNEQFF. For the CDR3, the DNA is TGTGCCAGCAGTTCTAGCGGAGCCTACAATGAGCAGTTCTTC. J is TRBJ2-1 and V is TRBV28; 7 positions agree with TRBD2. J was trimmed by 2 bases and V by 4 bases; bases with no gene match: 2. This CDR3 has 14 amino acids. Looked up from germline, CDR1 is MDHEN and CDR2 is SYDVKM.

The V and J genes are TRBV11-2 and TRBJ2-7; a weak D match, TRBD2 (5 bases). The CDR3 is 17 amino acids. Trimming left V 5 bases short and J 0 bases short, with 20 bases between. Per germline, CDR1 SGHAT and CDR2 FQNNGV. The CDR3 coding sequence is TGTGCCAGCAGCCCTACGACTCCGAGGGTAAGCTCCTACGAGCAGTACTTC. It specifies CASSPTTPRVSSYEQYF. The whole variable domain, remainder taken from reference TRBV11-2 and TRBJ2-7, is EAGVAQSPRYKIIEKRQSVAFWCNPISGHATLYWYQQILGQGPKLLIQFQNNGVVDDSQLPKDRFSAERLKGVDSTLKIQPAKLEDSAVYLCASSPTTPRVSSYEQYFGPGTRLTVT.

CDR3 bases: TGTGCCAGCAGCGAAACCGGGATTACAAGTCGGACTGAAGCTTTCTTT. This codes for CASSETGITSRTEAFF. This chain joins TRBV11-2 and TRBJ1-1; D is undetermined. The germline gives CDR1 SGHAT, CDR2 FQNNGV. This CDR3 contains 16 residues. Trimming stripped 5 bases from V and 5 bases from J, with 21 bases between. Combining the CDR3 with reference TRBV11-2 and TRBJ1-1 gives the whole variable domain EAGVAQSPRYKIIEKRQSVAFWCNPISGHATLYWYQQILGQGPKLLIQFQNNGVVDDSQLPKDRFSAERLKGVDSTLKIQPAKLEDSAVYLCASSETGITSRTEAFFGQGTRLTVV.

This clone was counted between two and nine times. This chain links TRBV14 with TRBJ2-7; TRBD1 is a possible D gene (5 bases). CDR1 SGHDN and CDR2 FVKESK come from the germline V gene. V gave up 0 bases and J gave up 9 bases, with 12 bases separating them. The CDR3 covers 13 residues. CDR3 residues: CASSQERATGQYF. Here the CDR3 DNA reads TGTGCCAGCAGCCAAGAACGGGCAACAGGGCAGTACTTC.

This chain links TRBV28 with TRBJ2-2; 11 positions match TRBD1. V was clipped by 5 bases and J by 15 bases; unmatched bases: 8. Germline V lookup: CDR1 MDHEN, CDR2 SYDVKM. The CDR3 has 13 amino acids. CDR3 residues: CASSGGTGGRMFF. CDR3 coding DNA: TGTGCCAGCAGTGGCGGGACAGGGGGGAGGATGTTTTTT.